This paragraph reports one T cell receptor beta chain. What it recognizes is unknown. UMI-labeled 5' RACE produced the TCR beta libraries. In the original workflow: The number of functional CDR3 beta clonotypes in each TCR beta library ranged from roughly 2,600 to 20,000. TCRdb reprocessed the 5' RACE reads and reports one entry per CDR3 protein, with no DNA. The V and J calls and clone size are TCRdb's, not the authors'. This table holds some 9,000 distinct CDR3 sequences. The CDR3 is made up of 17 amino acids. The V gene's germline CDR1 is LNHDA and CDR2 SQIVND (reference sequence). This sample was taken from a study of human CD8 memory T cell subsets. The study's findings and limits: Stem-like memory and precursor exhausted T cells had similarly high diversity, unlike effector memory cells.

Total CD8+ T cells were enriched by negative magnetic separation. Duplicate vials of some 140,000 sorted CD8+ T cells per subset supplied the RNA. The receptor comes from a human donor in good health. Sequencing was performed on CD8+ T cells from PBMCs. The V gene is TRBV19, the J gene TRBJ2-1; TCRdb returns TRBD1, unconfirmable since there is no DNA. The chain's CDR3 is CASTFNWGGEGYNEQFF.